This entry lists 16 T cell receptor beta chains sequenced from one sample in a study of blood T cell repertoires in COVID-19. Data came from immunoSEQ multiplex PCR; TCRdb stores just in-frame clones and leaves some out. The sample contains more than 250,000 clones, around 90% of which appear only once. Source material: peripheral blood. These receptors were obtained from a woman aged 50 to 65 with COVID-19, enrolled during active disease.

The genes are TRBV11-3 and TRBJ2-2; D might be TRBD1 (7 bases). Trimming stripped 3 bases from V and 3 bases from J, with 14 bases between. There are 16 residues in the CDR3. Germline CDR1 SGHNT, CDR2 YENEEA. CDR3 DNA: TGTGCCAGCAGCTTTCGGGACAGCGGGTACACCGGGGAGCTGTTTTTT. It encodes CASSFRDSGYTGELFF.

This chain connects TRBV21-1 to TRBJ2-1; the table assigns TRBD1, which was not confirmed against the DNA. TRBV21-1 is a documented pseudogene. The CDR3 is 14 amino acids. The CDR3 DNA is TGTGCCAGCAGCAAGGGGCGACTTGACAATGAGCAGTTCTTC. As protein: CASSKGRLDNEQFF.

In its sample, this clone was seen once. The genes are TRBV11-2 and TRBJ2-7, with 15 bases fitting TRBD2. The germline V gene has CDR1 SGHAT and CDR2 FQNNGV. Losses at the gene ends were 3 bases for V and 5 bases for J; bases not matched to a gene: 8. This CDR3 region has 17 residues. The CDR3 DNA sequence: TGTGCCAGCAGCTTCCCCCCTAGGACTAGCGGGAGGGACGAGCAGTACTTC. Amino acids: CASSFPPRTSGRDEQYF.

This rearrangement joins TRBV7-9 to TRBJ1-3; D ambiguous. CDR1 and CDR2 (germline): SEHNR, FQNEAQ (reference sequence). The CDR3 has 14 amino acids. Trimming removed 4 bases from V and 7 bases from J, with 14 bases in between. CDR3 sequence: CASSYHYPRNTIYF. Written as DNA, the CDR3 is TGTGCCAGCAGCTACCACTACCCACGGAACACCATATATTTT.

This chain joins TRBV9 and TRBJ1-1; possible D gene TRBD1, 5 bases. V lost 0 bases and J 4 bases, leaving 13 bases between the germline ends. The CDR3 runs 15 residues. Germline V gene lookup returns CDR1 SGDLS and CDR2 YYNGEE. This CDR3 reads CASSVGGGGITEAFF. The CDR3 DNA follows: TGTGCCAGCAGCGTAGGTGGGGGGGGGATCACTGAAGCTTTCTTT.

The chain is built from TRBV11-2 and TRBJ1-4; D possibly corresponds to TRBD1 (6 bases). V lost 2 bases to trimming and J lost 6 bases, with 13 bases between them. The V gene's germline CDR1 is SGHAT and CDR2 FQNNGV. This CDR3 spans 15 amino acids. The DNA of the CDR3 is TGTGCCAGCAGCTTATTTCGGACAGCCTATGAAAAACTGTTTTTT. Translated, it gives CASSLFRTAYEKLFF. Drawing the rest from reference TRBV11-2 and TRBJ1-4, the complete variable domain is EAGVAQSPRYKIIEKRQSVAFWCNPISGHATLYWYQQILGQGPKLLIQFQNNGVVDDSQLPKDRFSAERLKGVDSTLKIQPAKLEDSAVYLCASSLFRTAYEKLFFGSGTQLSVL.

The chain joins TRBV24-1 to TRBJ2-3; 9 bases line up with TRBD1. The CDR3 length is 16 residues. Per the germline V gene, CDR1 is KGHDR and CDR2 is SFDVKD. Trimming at V came to 1 base and at J to 4 bases, leaving 5 bases not matched to a gene. The DNA for the CDR3 is TGTGCCACCAGTGATTTCCGGGACAGGGTATCAGATACGCAGTATTTT. Its protein is CATSDFRDRVSDTQYF.

The V gene is TRBV7-2, the J gene TRBJ2-1; tentatively, D is TRBD2 (6 bases). The CDR3 is 15 amino acids. Trimming pared 5 bases from V and 8 bases from J, leaving 19 bases between. Germline V lookup: CDR1 SGHTA, CDR2 FQGNSA. CDR3 sequence reads: CASSNGGRQNDEQFF. In nucleotides, the CDR3 is TGTGCCAGCAGCAATGGGGGGAGGCAAAATGATGAGCAGTTCTTC.

As for this clone: One junction end does not reproduce the germline sequence, and a read error may be involved. The chain carries TRBV7-7 and TRBJ1-4; weak D call: TRBD1 (5 bases). Per the germline V gene, CDR1 is SSHAT and CDR2 is FNYEAQ (reference sequence). The CDR3 is 15 residues long. Here the CDR3 DNA reads TGTGCTAGCAGCCTAGGGGCCGCAACTAATGAAAAACTGTTTTTT. Protein product: CASSLGAATNEKLFF.

This clone was counted only a few times. V gene TRBV6-4 combines with J gene TRBJ2-1; 11 nucleotides align to TRBD2. CDR3 length: 15 residues. The junction had 12 bases not matched to a gene; V was cut back by 5 bases and J by 12 bases. Per germline, CDR1 MRHNA and CDR2 SNTAGT. The CDR3 reads CASSRETSGIGVQFF. The CDR3 DNA is TGTGCCAGCAGTAGGGAGACTAGCGGGATTGGTGTGCAGTTCTTC.

This sequence joins TRBV7-9 and TRBJ1-2; no reliable D call. V was trimmed by 2 bases and J by 7 bases, leaving 11 bases between them. In germline, CDR1 is SEHNR, CDR2 FQNEAQ (reference sequence). The length of the CDR3 is 13 residues. The CDR3 coding sequence is TGTGCCAGCAGCTTAAGTCGGGTTACTGGCTACACCTTC. Encoded protein: CASSLSRVTGYTF.

The gene calls are TRBV5-8 and TRBJ1-6; D is ambiguous. CDR3 length: 16 residues. With 4 bases removed from V and 6 bases from J, the gap between germline ends came to 17 bases. Germline CDR1 reads SGHTS; CDR2 reads YDEGEE. The chain's CDR3 is CASSLGSGPLNSPLHF. CDR3 bases: TGTGCCAGCAGCCTGGGGTCTGGGCCACTTAATTCACCCCTCCACTTT.

This chain joins TRBV19 and TRBJ2-5; 8 nucleotides line up with TRBD1. The trim removed 4 bases at V and 5 bases at J, leaving 6 bases unmatched. Germline V gene lookup returns CDR1 LNHDA and CDR2 SQIVND (reference sequence). The CDR3 consists of 14 residues. In nucleotides, the CDR3 is TGTGCCAGTAGTAACGACAGGGGTTGGGAGACCCAGTACTTC. It translates to CASSNDRGWETQYF.

This rearrangement joins TRBV24-1 to TRBJ1-2, with a tentative D call TRBD1 (6 bases). There are 13 residues in the CDR3. Trimming left V 3 bases short and J 8 bases short, with 12 bases between. Germline-derived CDR1 and CDR2 are KGHDR and SFDVKD. CDR3 loop: CATSDPGRGGYTF. DNA of the CDR3: TGTGCCACCAGTGATCCCGGGAGGGGGGGCTACACCTTC.

The chain employs TRBV27 and TRBJ2-7, with D possibly being TRBD1 (6 bases). Germline-derived CDR1 and CDR2 are MNHEY and SMNVEV (reference sequence). Trimming cost V 2 bases and J 4 bases, with 12 bases left between them. The CDR3 consists of 14 residues. The CDR3 loop is CASSLGGKPYEQYF. In nucleotides, the CDR3 is TGTGCCAGCAGTTTAGGGGGCAAGCCGTACGAGCAGTACTTC.

V and J are TRBV6-1 and TRBJ1-5; D is perhaps TRBD1 (5 bases). The CDR3 runs 16 residues. Trimming took off 2 bases at V and 2 bases at J, with 13 bases between the two ends. Looked up from germline, CDR1 is MNHNS and CDR2 is SASEGT. The CDR3 DNA reads as TGTGCCAGCAGTGAATGGGCCAGGGTTGGCAATCAGCCCCAGCATTTT. Amino acids: CASSEWARVGNQPQHF.